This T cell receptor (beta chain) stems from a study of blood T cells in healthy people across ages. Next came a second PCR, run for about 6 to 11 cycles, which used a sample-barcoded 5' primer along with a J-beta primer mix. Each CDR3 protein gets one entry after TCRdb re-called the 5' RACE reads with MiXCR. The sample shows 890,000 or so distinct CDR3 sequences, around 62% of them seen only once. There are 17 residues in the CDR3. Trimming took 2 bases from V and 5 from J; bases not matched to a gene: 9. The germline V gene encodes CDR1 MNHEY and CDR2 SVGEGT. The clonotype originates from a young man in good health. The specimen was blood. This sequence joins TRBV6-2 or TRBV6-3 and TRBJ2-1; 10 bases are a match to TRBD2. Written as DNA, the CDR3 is TGTGCCAGCAGTTACCCAACCGGGAGCGGGGGGGACAATGAGCAGTTCTTC. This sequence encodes CASSYPTGSGGDNEQFF.